The rows below give T cell receptor beta chains drawn from one sample of a study of PD-L1 blockade in urothelial cancer. Profiled with immunoSEQ multiplex PCR; TCRdb holds only in-frame clones, not every one. The table has about 95,000 clones, around nine tenths seen once; the top ten hold roughly 2%. The sequencing here drew on PBMCs, taken around atezolizumab (anti-PD-L1) treatment. The receptors come from a man aged 60-69 years with urothelial cancer. Each CDR3 is given with its conserved first and last residue. The order of the fields is V gene, J gene, clone size, CDR3 protein. The listing skips clone size in some rows; elsewhere it reads once, few, many or a size class.

TRBV6-5,TRBJ1-6,NA,CASSYSIHIGEAPLHF
TRBV27,TRBJ2-3,NA,CASRTSLAGGADTQYF
TRBV29-1,TRBJ1-4,NA,CSVVSATNEKLFF
TRBV2,TRBJ2-7,many,CASRGAYEQYF
TRBV9,TRBJ2-2,few,CASSVGQGAVGELFF
TRBV7-2,TRBJ2-3,NA,CASSPRIGGGASTDTQYF
TRBV18,TRBJ1-2,once,CASSPTDQGQLLRSYTF
TRBV7-9,TRBJ2-2,few,CASSRTSGYTGELFF
TRBV7-7,TRBJ2-2,NA,CASSLDTGVSGELFF
TRBV6-5,TRBJ1-5,NA,CASSHKTGRDQPQHF
TRBV6-1,TRBJ1-5,NA,CASSEGRQGYQPQHF
TRBV6-5,TRBJ2-1,NA,CASQGGTSGNEQFF
TRBV18,TRBJ2-3,NA,CASSPPRGGPNTQYF
TRBV28,TRBJ2-7,NA,CASSGTSESYEQYF
TRBV19,TRBJ2-4,NA,CASSPHRREDIQYF
TRBV30,TRBJ2-5,NA,CAWSRIADGTQYF
TRBV6-1,TRBJ2-3,NA,CASSEKGGRTDTQYF
TRBV5-4,TRBJ1-2,NA,CASTATGALYGYTF
TRBV2,TRBJ1-5,NA,CASIRDRILNQPQHF
TRBV14,TRBJ2-2,NA,CASSQVRIDTGELFF
TRBV6-5,TRBJ2-4,NA,CASRRDRDGNIQYF
TRBV18,TRBJ1-1,NA,CASSPGMGAGTEAFF
TRBV4-1,TRBJ2-3,NA,CASSPRDLREADTQYF
TRBV28,TRBJ2-1,NA,CASSSDFLGTSSYNEQFF
TRBV11-2,TRBJ1-2,NA,CASSYGTEYGYTF
TRBV5-1,TRBJ2-3,NA,CASSSDEGLAGVVDTQYF
TRBV10-2,TRBJ2-7,NA,CASAEETFYEQYF
TRBV10-3,TRBJ2-1,NA,CAISEPASGSSGEQFF
TRBV5-1,TRBJ1-1,NA,CASSLGPPGTNTEAFF
TRBV28,TRBJ2-5,NA,CASSFQGVGETQYF
TRBV4-2,TRBJ1-1,NA,CASSQDGQANTEAFF
TRBV4-3,TRBJ1-1,NA,CASSQDQEVRAFF
TRBV10-3,TRBJ2-3,once,CAMTGQGTDTQYF
TRBV5-4,TRBJ1-4,NA,CASSLGTANEKLFF
TRBV6-5,TRBJ2-1,NA,CASRTTGVNEQFF
TRBV2,TRBJ2-3,NA,CATTSGDTQYF
TRBV27,TRBJ2-1,NA,CADPRGGESYNEQFF
TRBV27,TRBJ1-5,NA,CASSFGPGMNQPQHF
TRBV10-3,TRBJ2-7,NA,CAISRGVEYEQYF
TRBV6-1,TRBJ2-3,NA,CASNHPGAGTQYF
TRBV6-1,TRBJ2-5,NA,CASSAPSGPQETQYF
TRBV19,TRBJ1-2,NA,CASSETGRYGYTF
TRBV20-1,TRBJ2-1,NA,CSAPTRNEQFF
TRBV9,TRBJ2-3,NA,CASSPGTGAGALTDTQYF
TRBV6-5,TRBJ1-2,NA,CASRGQGPYGYTF
TRBV19,TRBJ2-3,NA,CASSDRITDTQYF
TRBV18,TRBJ1-5,NA,CASSPGTDSNQPQHF
TRBV4-1,TRBJ1-1,NA,CASSQIGAKNGEAFF